A single sample gave rise to the 25 T cell receptor beta chains below, sequenced in a study of blood T cell repertoires in COVID-19. Produced via immunoSEQ multiplex PCR; TCRdb's table is partial and in-frame only. The sample lists around 250,000 clones; about four fifths were seen once. The sample was peripheral blood. The receptors derive from a man younger than 45 who had recovered from COVID-19.

This clone was observed a few times. The chain carries TRBV1 and TRBJ2-3; TRBD2 is the table's D call, not checked against the DNA. TRBV1 is a listed pseudogene. CDR3 length: 18 amino acids. The CDR3 nucleotides read TGCACCAGCAGCCAAGAAGGGGCAACCGGGGGAGTCTGGGATACGCAGTATTTT. Its protein product is CTSSQEGATGGVWDTQYF.

J is TRBJ2-5 and V is TRBV5-6; 7 bases fit TRBD1. The V gene's germline CDR1 is SGHDT and CDR2 YYEEEE. The trim removed 0 bases at V and 4 bases at J, leaving 0 bases unmatched. The length of the CDR3 is 13 residues. Here the CDR3 reads CASSLDRGETQYF. DNA for the CDR3: TGTGCCAGCAGCTTGGACAGGGGAGAGACCCAGTACTTC.

This clone was seen a handful of times. The chain couples TRBV3-1 (or the pseudogene TRBV3-2) to TRBJ2-3; 7 bases align to TRBD2. Germline CDR1 and CDR2: LGHDT and YNNKEL (reference sequence). This CDR3 comprises 16 residues. The J segment lost 4 bases and the V segment lost 4 bases, leaving 11 bases of the junction unmatched. The CDR3 sequence is CASSPPGAGFADTQYF. The CDR3 DNA sequence: TGTGCCAGCAGCCCCCCGGGAGCGGGGTTCGCAGATACGCAGTATTTT.

The chain links TRBV5-1 to TRBJ2-4, with D perhaps TRBD2 (6 bases). The germline V and J ends were trimmed by 2 bases and 0 bases, with 9 bases remaining between them. The length of the CDR3 is 15 residues. Germline V gene lookup returns CDR1 SGHRS and CDR2 YFSETQ. Written as DNA, the CDR3 is TGCGCCAGCAGCTTCGGGGACTTAGCCAAAAACATTCAGTACTTC. It yields the protein CASSFGDLAKNIQYF.

This clone was recorded once. The gene calls are TRBV7-3 and TRBJ1-1; D gene ambiguous. Germline lookup yields CDR1 SGHTA and CDR2 FQGTGA. The ends were cut back, 5 bases at V and 6 bases at J, with 13 bases in the middle. The CDR3 sequence is 13 residues long. DNA of the CDR3: TGTGCCAGCAGCACAAGAGGGAGGTCTGAAGCTTTCTTT. It specifies CASSTRGRSEAFF.

The V and J genes are TRBV6-5 and TRBJ1-3; D uncertain. In germline, CDR1 is MNHEY, CDR2 SVGAGI. Trimming shortened V by 7 bases and J by 4 bases, and 8 bases separated the two germline ends. This CDR3 region has 12 residues. The CDR3 DNA reads as TGTGCCAGCACATCTATGGGAAACACCATATATTTT. The encoded protein is CASTSMGNTIYF.

V gene TRBV9 combines with J gene TRBJ2-2; possible D gene TRBD2, 6 bases. This CDR3 has 17 amino acids. Trimming cost V 1 base and J 0 bases, with 13 bases left between them. Germline loops: CDR1 SGDLS, CDR2 YYNGEE. The CDR3 reads CASSVNRGAPNTGELFF. In DNA form, the CDR3 reads TGTGCCAGCAGCGTAAATCGCGGGGCCCCGAACACCGGGGAGCTGTTTTTT. Variable domain in full (rest from reference TRBV9 and TRBJ2-2): DSGVTQTPKHLITATGQRVTLRCSPRSGDLSVYWYQQSLDQGLQFLIQYYNGEERAKGNILERFSAQQFPDLHSELNLSSLELGDSALYFCASSVNRGAPNTGELFFGEGSRLTVL.

This clone was seen only a few times. V and J are TRBV5-1 and TRBJ1-1; D perhaps matches TRBD1 (5 bases). The CDR3 is 13 amino acids. The germline CDR1 and CDR2 sequences are SGHRS and YFSETQ. V was shortened by 4 bases and J by 2 bases, with 9 bases between the two germline ends. CDR3 coding DNA: TGCGCCAGCAGCCTCCAGGGTAACACTGAAGCTTTCTTT. Translating gives CASSLQGNTEAFF.

This clone was seen only a few times. The chain uses TRBV6-2 or TRBV6-3 and TRBJ1-5; the match to TRBD1 covers 8 bases. J lost 5 bases, V lost 4 bases, and 7 bases had no gene match. Germline V gene sequence: CDR1 MNHEY, CDR2 SVGEGT. The CDR3 is 15 amino acids. The CDR3: CASSFPGQADQPQHF. In DNA, the CDR3 is TGTGCCAGCAGTTTTCCGGGACAGGCGGATCAGCCCCAGCATTTT.

This clone was seen a single time. This sequence joins TRBV4-1 and TRBJ2-7; 8 bases match TRBD1. The V and J ends lost 4 bases and 2 bases, in that order; junction bases with no gene match: 4. The CDR3 is made up of 14 amino acids. Looked up from germline, CDR1 is MGHRA and CDR2 is YSYEKL. The DNA of the CDR3 is TGCGCCAGCAGCCCTCAGACAGGGGCCTACGAGCAGTACTTC. It yields the protein CASSPQTGAYEQYF.

The rearrangement joins TRBV15 to TRBJ1-6, with no clear D. The V gene lost 3 bases and the J gene lost 7 bases, with 10 bases spanning the gap. From germline, CDR1 is LNHNV and CDR2 YYDKDF (reference sequence). CDR3 length equals 14 residues. Here the CDR3 reads CATSRSVLNSPLHF. In nucleotides, the CDR3 is TGTGCCACCAGCAGGTCGGTTTTAAATTCACCCCTCCACTTT.

The V call is TRBV28, the J call TRBJ1-4, with TRBD1 identical over 8 bases. V was clipped by 3 bases and J by 8 bases; unmatched bases: 8. Germline V CDR1 and CDR2: MDHEN, SYDVKM. The CDR3 spans 15 residues. DNA for the CDR3: TGTGCCAGCAGTTTGCCCGGGACAGGCACGGAAAAACTGTTTTTT. This translates into CASSLPGTGTEKLFF.

The sample holds a few counts of this clone. V gene TRBV6-5 combines with J gene TRBJ1-2; D is unresolved. This CDR3 is built from 14 residues. The ends were cut back, 7 bases at V and 6 bases at J, with 18 bases in the middle. From germline, CDR1 is MNHEY and CDR2 SVGAGI. CDR3: CASNVQEESNGYTF. CDR3 nucleotide sequence: TGTGCCAGCAATGTGCAGGAGGAATCTAATGGCTACACCTTC.

The V call is TRBV2, the J call TRBJ1-1; TRBD1 aligns across 8 bases. The V segment lost 7 bases and the J segment 4 bases; nucleotides outside the gene matches: 8. CDR1 is SNHLY and CDR2 is FYNNEI in the germline V gene. The CDR3 totals 14 residues. This chain's CDR3 is CASTDRGLGTEAFF. The CDR3, as DNA: TGTGCCAGCACCGACAGGGGTTTGGGCACTGAAGCTTTCTTT.

The genes are TRBV25-1 and TRBJ1-5, with D perhaps TRBD1 (5 bases). Deletions cut 6 bases from V and 5 bases from J, with 17 bases between. The CDR3 is 15 amino acids. Germline V lookup: CDR1 MGHDK, CDR2 SYGVNS. DNA of the CDR3: TGTGCCAGCAGCCAAGGGGTGGCTAGTGATCAGCCCCAGCATTTT. Residues: CASSQGVASDQPQHF.

The rearrangement joins TRBV6-6 to TRBJ1-2, with 8 bases aligning to TRBD1. J lost 2 bases, V lost 0 bases, and 2 bases had no gene match. CDR1 is MNHNY and CDR2 is SVGAGI in the germline V gene (reference sequence). The CDR3 sequence is 15 residues long. CDR3 sequence reads: CASSYSRTGNYGYTF. The CDR3 region has the DNA TGTGCCAGCAGTTACTCGCGGACAGGGAACTATGGCTACACCTTC.

This clone appeared a few times. The V gene is TRBV19, the J gene TRBJ2-1; maybe TRBD2 (6 bases). The CDR3 length is 17 residues. The V gene lost 1 base and the J gene lost 15 bases, with 28 bases spanning the gap. Germline V gene data show CDR1 as LNHDA and CDR2 as SQIVND (reference sequence). The CDR3 DNA reads as TGTGCCAGTAGTATAGTATCTGGGCGGGGCAGGTTAGTTGAAGTGTTCTTC. Translation: CASSIVSGRGRLVEVFF.

The chain couples TRBV29-1 to TRBJ2-7; 9 nucleotides match TRBD1. Unmatched junction bases numbered 10, after V lost 6 bases and J lost 1 base. The CDR3 spans 15 residues. Germline V gives CDR1 SQVTM, CDR2 ANQGSEA. The CDR3 coding sequence is TGCAGCGTAACACTCCTGGGGACAGGGTCCTACGAGCAGTACTTC. Translated: CSVTLLGTGSYEQYF.

This clone was counted a few times. V gene TRBV19 combines with J gene TRBJ1-6; 10 nucleotides match TRBD1. CDR1 and CDR2 from the germline V gene are LNHDA and SQIVND (reference sequence). The CDR3 length is 14 residues. The V gene end was trimmed by 8 bases and the J gene end by 9 bases; junction bases not matched to a gene: 7. CDR3 DNA: TGTGCCAGTCACCCGGGACAGGGGTTTTCACCCCTCCACTTT. Protein: CASHPGQGFSPLHF.

The V and J genes are TRBV5-3 and TRBJ2-7; D possibly corresponds to TRBD1 (6 bases). TRBV5-3 is classed as an ORF, of uncertain function. CDR3 size: 15 residues. The V end was cut by 3 bases, the J end by 3 bases, with 16 bases between. The DNA for the CDR3 is TGTGCCAGAAGCTCCTTGGGGGCCCTACACTACGAGCAGTACGTC. This encodes CARSSLGALHYEQYV.

J is TRBJ2-2 and V is TRBV5-1; 9 bases line up with TRBD1. J was trimmed by 6 bases and V by 6 bases; bases with no gene match: 12. Germline V gene sequence: CDR1 SGHRS, CDR2 YFSETQ. This CDR3 spans 16 amino acids. CDR3 sequence reads: CASTKPGQGFAGELFF. DNA of the CDR3: TGCGCCAGCACAAAACCGGGACAGGGTTTCGCCGGGGAGCTGTTTTTT.

V usage is TRBV5-1 and J usage is TRBJ1-2, with 10 bases that match TRBD1. Germline V gene lookup returns CDR1 SGHRS and CDR2 YFSETQ. The CDR3 is 18 residues long. Trimming cost V 6 bases and J 7 bases; bases outside gene matches: 21. CDR3 DNA sequence: TGCGCCAGCACCCTCCTCCCCGGGACAGGGGTCCAAGGCGGTGGCTACACCTTC. Translating it yields CASTLLPGTGVQGGGYTF.

This sequence joins TRBV5-1 and TRBJ2-2; 7 bases match TRBD1. Per the germline V gene, CDR1 is SGHRS and CDR2 is YFSETQ. The CDR3 consists of 14 residues. V lost 4 bases and J lost 4; bases outside the gene matches: 4. CDR3 protein: CASSAGQATGELFF. CDR3 nucleotides: TGCGCCAGCAGCGCCGGACAGGCCACCGGGGAGCTGTTTTTT.

The rearrangement uses TRBV18 and TRBJ1-5; no firm D call. V gave up 6 bases and J gave up 2 bases, with 20 bases separating them. Per the germline V gene, CDR1 is KGHSH and CDR2 is LQKENI. The CDR3 has 17 residues. CDR3 region: CASSQGYAGSGNQPQHF. In DNA, the CDR3 is TGTGCCAGCTCTCAAGGTTATGCGGGGTCGGGCAATCAGCCCCAGCATTTT.

The chain is built from TRBV3-1 (or the pseudogene TRBV3-2) and TRBJ1-6; D is unclear. Trimming stripped 3 bases from V and 9 bases from J, with 15 bases between. The V gene's germline CDR1 is LGHDT and CDR2 YNNKEL (reference sequence). This CDR3 is built from 15 residues. The CDR3 bases are TGTGCCAGCAGCCAGGATCTGTCCGGAGGTTCACCCCTCCACTTT. It specifies CASSQDLSGGSPLHF.